The rows below give T cell receptor beta chains drawn from one sample of a study of blood T cell repertoires in COVID-19. This table comes from immunoSEQ multiplex PCR, and its TCRdb copy is limited to in-frame clones, with some not included. The data show about 180,000 clones, with around 80% seen just once and approximately 7.1% held by the top ten. Sequenced input: peripheral blood. The receptors come from a human donor in a cohort sampled during active COVID-19. The CDR3 runs from the conserved cysteine through the conserved F or W. The order of the fields is V gene, D gene, clone size, J gene, CDR3 DNA, CDR3 protein. A D gene is named only where the DNA matches it firmly. Clone sizes are given selectively: once, few, many, or a class where the clone is expanded.

>TRBV27|NA|NA|TRBJ2-4
TGTGCCAGCAGCGCCCAGGGATTACTAGCCAAAAACATTCAGTACTTC
CASSAQGLLAKNIQYF
>TRBV6-5|TRBD1|NA|TRBJ1-6
TGTGCCAGCACCAAGACAGGGGGCCCAAATTCACCCCTCCACTTT
CASTKTGGPNSPLHF
>TRBV19|TRBD1|NA|TRBJ2-1
TGTGCCAGTAGTAACCGGGACAGGGGTAATGAGCAGTTCTTC
CASSNRDRGNEQFF
>TRBV24-1|NA|once|TRBJ1-2
TGTGCCACTCCTTGGGGGGGGGCCAATGGCTACACCTTC
CATPWGGANGYTF
>TRBV25-1|TRBD1|NA|TRBJ2-7
TGTGCCAGCACCGCCCGAGGGACAGCCTACGAGCAGTACTTC
CASTARGTAYEQYF
>TRBV7-3|TRBD2|NA|TRBJ2-7
TGTGCCAGCAGCTACTCCGCTAGCGGGGACGACGAGCAGTACTTC
CASSYSASGDDEQYF
>TRBV3-1/TRBV3-2|NA|NA|TRBJ2-7
TGTGCCAGCAGCCAAGGACCCGGGGCTAGCGAATACGAGCAGTACTTC
CASSQGPGASEYEQYF
>TRBV27|TRBD2|once|TRBJ2-3
TGTGCCAGCAGTTTCCGGGGGGGACGCACAGATACGCAGTATTTT
CASSFRGGRTDTQYF
>TRBV5-4|TRBD2|few|TRBJ2-1
TGTGCCAGCAGCTGGGGACTAGCGGGGGAGGTCGGTGAGCAGTTCTTC
CASSWGLAGEVGEQFF
>TRBV7-2|TRBD2|NA|TRBJ2-1
TGTGCCAGCAGCCCCTCGCCTAGCGGGGGAGGGGAGCAGTTCTTC
CASSPSPSGGGEQFF
>TRBV7-8|TRBD2|NA|TRBJ2-1
TGTGCCAGCAGCTATCTAGCGGGGGGATACAATGAGCAGTTCTTC
CASSYLAGGYNEQFF
>TRBV20-1|NA|few|TRBJ2-7
TGCAGTGCTAGGGGAGTCTACGAGCAGTACTTC
CSARGVYEQYF
>TRBV6-5|TRBD1|NA|TRBJ1-1
TGTGCCAGCAGTTACGCACAGGGGGGGAACACTGAAGCTTTCTTT
CASSYAQGGNTEAFF
>TRBV6-1|TRBD1|NA|TRBJ2-2
TGTGCCAGCAGTGAGGGACAGGGGGCGGACACCGGGGAGCTGTTTTTT
CASSEGQGADTGELFF